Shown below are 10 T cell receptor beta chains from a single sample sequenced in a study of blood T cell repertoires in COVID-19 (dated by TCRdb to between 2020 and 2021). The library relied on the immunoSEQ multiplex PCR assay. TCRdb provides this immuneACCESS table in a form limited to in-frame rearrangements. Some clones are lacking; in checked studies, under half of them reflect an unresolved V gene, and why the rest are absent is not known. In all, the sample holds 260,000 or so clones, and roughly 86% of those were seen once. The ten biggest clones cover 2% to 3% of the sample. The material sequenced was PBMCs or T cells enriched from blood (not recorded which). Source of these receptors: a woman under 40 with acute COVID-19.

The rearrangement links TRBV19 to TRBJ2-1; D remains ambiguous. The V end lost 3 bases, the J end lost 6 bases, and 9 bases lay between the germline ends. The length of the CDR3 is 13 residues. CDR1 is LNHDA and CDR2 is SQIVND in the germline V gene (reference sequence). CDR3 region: CASSIGQSNEQFF. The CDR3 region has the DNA TGTGCCAGTAGTATTGGGCAATCCAATGAGCAGTTCTTC. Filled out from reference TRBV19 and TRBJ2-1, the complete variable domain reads DGGITQSPKYLFRKEGQNVTLSCEQNLNHDAMYWYRQDPGQGLRLIYYSQIVNDFQKGDIAEGYSVSREKKESFPLTVTSAQKNPTAFYLCASSIGQSNEQFFGPGTRLTVL.

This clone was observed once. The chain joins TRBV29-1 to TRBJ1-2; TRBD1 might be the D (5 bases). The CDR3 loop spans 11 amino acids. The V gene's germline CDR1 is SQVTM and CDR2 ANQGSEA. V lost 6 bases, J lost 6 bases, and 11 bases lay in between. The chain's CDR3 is CSVVWGDGYTF. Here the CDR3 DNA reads TGCAGCGTGGTTTGGGGGGATGGCTACACCTTC.

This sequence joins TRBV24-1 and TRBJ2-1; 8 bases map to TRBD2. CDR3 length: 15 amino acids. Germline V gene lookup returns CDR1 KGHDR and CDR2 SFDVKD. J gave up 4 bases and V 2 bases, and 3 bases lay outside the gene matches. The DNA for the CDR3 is TGTGCCACCAGTGATTCTGGCGGGGGGTACAATGAGCAGTTCTTC. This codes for CATSDSGGGYNEQFF.

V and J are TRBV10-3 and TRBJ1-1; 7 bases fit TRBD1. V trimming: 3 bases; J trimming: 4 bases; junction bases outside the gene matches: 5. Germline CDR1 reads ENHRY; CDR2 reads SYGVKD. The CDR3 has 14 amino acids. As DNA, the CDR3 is TGTGCCATCAGTGACCCGGGACAGAGCACTGAAGCTTTCTTT. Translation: CAISDPGQSTEAFF.

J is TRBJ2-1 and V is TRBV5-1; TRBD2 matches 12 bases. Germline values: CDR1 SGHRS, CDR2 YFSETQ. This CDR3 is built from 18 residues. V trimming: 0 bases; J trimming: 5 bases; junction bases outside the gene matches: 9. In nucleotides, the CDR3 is TGCGCCAGCAGCTTGGCCCCTAGCGGGGGGGCCCTAAACAATGAGCAGTTCTTC. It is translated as CASSLAPSGGALNNEQFF.

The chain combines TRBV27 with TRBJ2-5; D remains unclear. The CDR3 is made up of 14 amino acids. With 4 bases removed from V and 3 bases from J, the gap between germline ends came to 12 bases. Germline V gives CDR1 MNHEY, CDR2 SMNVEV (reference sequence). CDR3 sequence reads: CASSYSILEETQYF. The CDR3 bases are TGTGCCAGCAGTTATAGTATTTTAGAAGAGACCCAGTACTTC.

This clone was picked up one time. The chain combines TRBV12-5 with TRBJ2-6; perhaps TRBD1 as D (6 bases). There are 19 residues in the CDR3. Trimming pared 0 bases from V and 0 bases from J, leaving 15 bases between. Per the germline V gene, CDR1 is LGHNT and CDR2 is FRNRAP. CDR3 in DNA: TGTGCTAGTGGTTTGGTACTACCGGGACACATCTCTGGGGCCAACGTCCTGACTTTC. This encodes CASGLVLPGHISGANVLTF.

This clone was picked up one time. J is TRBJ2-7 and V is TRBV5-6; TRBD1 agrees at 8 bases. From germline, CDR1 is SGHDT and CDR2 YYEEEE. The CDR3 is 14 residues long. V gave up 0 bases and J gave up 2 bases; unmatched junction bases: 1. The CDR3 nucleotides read TGTGCCAGCAGCTTGGGGACAGGGACCTACGAGCAGTACTTC. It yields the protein CASSLGTGTYEQYF.

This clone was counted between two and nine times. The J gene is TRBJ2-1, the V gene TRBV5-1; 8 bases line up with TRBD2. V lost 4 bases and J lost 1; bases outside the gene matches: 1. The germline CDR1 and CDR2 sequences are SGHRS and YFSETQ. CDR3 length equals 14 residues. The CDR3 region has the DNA TGCGCCAGCAGCGGCGGGGGGTCCTACAATGAGCAGTTCTTC. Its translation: CASSGGGSYNEQFF.

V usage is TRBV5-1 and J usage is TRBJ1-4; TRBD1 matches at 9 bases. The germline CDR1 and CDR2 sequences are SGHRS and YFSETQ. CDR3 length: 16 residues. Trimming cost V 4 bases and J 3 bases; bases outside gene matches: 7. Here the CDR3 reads CASSTGQGASNEKLFF. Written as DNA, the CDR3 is TGCGCCAGCAGCACGGGACAGGGAGCTTCTAATGAAAAACTGTTTTTT.